This TCR beta chain emerged from a study of response to subunit inactivated influenza vaccine. Study outcomes and limitations: New T cells are recruited in small numbers by each seasonal influenza vaccination, according to the authors' suggestion.

This clonotype was detected a few times. Antigen specificity is unknown. TCRdb passed the RT-PCR reads through MiXCR, listing each CDR3 protein once. The sample carries approximately 230,000 distinct CDR3 sequences, 9% to 15% recorded once. Germline V gene lookup returns CDR1 MGHDK and CDR2 SYGVNS. V was trimmed by 10 bases and J by 0 bases, leaving 13 bases between them. The CDR3 consists of 14 residues. The chain carries TRBV25-1 and TRBJ2-1; unclear D gene. This TCR was recovered from a man aged 45-65 years who received an inactivated influenza vaccine. The material sequenced was non-naive T cells sorted from PBMCs, taken around 15 days before vaccination. In DNA, the CDR3 is TGTGCCACCAAAGACGAGTTCTCCTACAATGAGCAGTTCTTC. This codes for CATKDEFSYNEQFF.